This TCR beta chain is drawn from a study of T-cell reconstitution after alpha-beta-depleted transplantation in children. V shed 5 bases and J shed 10 bases, with 21 bases lying between them. Germline CDR1 SNHLY, CDR2 FYNNEI. The length of the CDR3 is 15 residues. Unique molecular identifiers were used to barcode this TCRbeta library. TCRdb recomputed calls from the PCR reads with MiXCR, one row per CDR3 protein. The sample carries some 400,000 distinct CDR3 sequences, around 21% recorded once. The sequence was obtained from a human donor who donated a stem cell graft to a child with acute myeloid leukemia. The V call is TRBV2, the J call TRBJ2-1; weak D call: TRBD1 (6 bases). The sequenced sample was PBMCs from the stem cell graft donor, obtained from the stem cell graft. The CDR3 sequence: CASSLTGSQRLEQFF. The CDR3 region has the DNA TGTGCCAGCAGTTTAACAGGGTCACAACGCCTAGAGCAGTTCTTC.